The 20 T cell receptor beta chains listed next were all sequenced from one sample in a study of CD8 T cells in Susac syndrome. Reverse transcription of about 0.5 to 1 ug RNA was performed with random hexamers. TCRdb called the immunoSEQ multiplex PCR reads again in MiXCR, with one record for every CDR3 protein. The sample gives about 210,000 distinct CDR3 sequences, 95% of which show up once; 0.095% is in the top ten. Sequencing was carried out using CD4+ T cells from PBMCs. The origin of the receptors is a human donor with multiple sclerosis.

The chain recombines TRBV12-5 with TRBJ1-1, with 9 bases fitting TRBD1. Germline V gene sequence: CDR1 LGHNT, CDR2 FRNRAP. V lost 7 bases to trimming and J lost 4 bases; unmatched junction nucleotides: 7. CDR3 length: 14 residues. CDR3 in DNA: TGTGCTAGTGCCCCTAGACAGGGGGTCACTGAAGCTTTCTTT. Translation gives CASAPRQGVTEAFF.

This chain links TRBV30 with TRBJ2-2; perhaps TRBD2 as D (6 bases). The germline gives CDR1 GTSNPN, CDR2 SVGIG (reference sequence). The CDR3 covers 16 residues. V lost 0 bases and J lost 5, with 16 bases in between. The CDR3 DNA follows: TGTGCCTGGAGTGTTGGAGGGAGAAAGGGAACCGGGGAGCTGTTTTTT. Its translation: CAWSVGGRKGTGELFF.

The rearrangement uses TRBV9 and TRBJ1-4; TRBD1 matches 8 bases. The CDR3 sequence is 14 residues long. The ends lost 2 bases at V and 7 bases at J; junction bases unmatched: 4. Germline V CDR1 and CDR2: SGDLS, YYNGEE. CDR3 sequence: CASSVVDRAEKLFF. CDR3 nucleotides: TGTGCCAGCAGCGTGGTGGACAGGGCTGAAAAACTGTTTTTT. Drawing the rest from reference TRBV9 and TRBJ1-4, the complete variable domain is DSGVTQTPKHLITATGQRVTLRCSPRSGDLSVYWYQQSLDQGLQFLIQYYNGEERAKGNILERFSAQQFPDLHSELNLSSLELGDSALYFCASSVVDRAEKLFFGSGTQLSVL.

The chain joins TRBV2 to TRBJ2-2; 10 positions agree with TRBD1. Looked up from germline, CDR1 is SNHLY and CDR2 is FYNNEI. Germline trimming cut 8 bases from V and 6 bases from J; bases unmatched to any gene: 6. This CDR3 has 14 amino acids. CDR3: CASSGQGSSGELFF. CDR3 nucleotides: TGTGCCAGCTCGGGACAGGGGTCGTCCGGGGAGCTGTTTTTT. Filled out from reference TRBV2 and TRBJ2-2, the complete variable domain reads EPEVTQTPSHQVTQMGQEVILRCVPISNHLYFYWYRQILGQKVEFLVSFYNNEISEKSEIFDDQFSVERPDGSNFTLKIRSTKLEDSAMYFCASSGQGSSGELFFGEGSRLTVL.

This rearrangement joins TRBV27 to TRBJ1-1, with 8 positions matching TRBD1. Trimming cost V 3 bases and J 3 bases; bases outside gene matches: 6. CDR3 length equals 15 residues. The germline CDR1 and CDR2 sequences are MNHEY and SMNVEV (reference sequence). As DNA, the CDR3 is TGTGCCAGCAGTTTCAGGGGGCGGGTTGACACTGAAGCTTTCTTT. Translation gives CASSFRGRVDTEAFF.

CDR3 DNA: TGCAGCGTTGCGGCAGGGGGCGACCAGCCCCAGCATTTT. This codes for CSVAAGGDQPQHF. The chain employs TRBV29-1 and TRBJ1-5, with 8 bases aligning to TRBD1. Trimming cost V 4 bases and J 7 bases; bases outside gene matches: 6. The CDR3 totals 13 residues. The germline V gene has CDR1 SQVTM and CDR2 ANQGSEA.

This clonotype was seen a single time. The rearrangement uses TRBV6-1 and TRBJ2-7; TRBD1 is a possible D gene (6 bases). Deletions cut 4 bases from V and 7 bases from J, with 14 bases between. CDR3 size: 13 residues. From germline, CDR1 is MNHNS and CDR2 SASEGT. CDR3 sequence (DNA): TGTGCCAGCAGTGGACAGGTTCCGATGGAGCAGTACTTC. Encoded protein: CASSGQVPMEQYF.

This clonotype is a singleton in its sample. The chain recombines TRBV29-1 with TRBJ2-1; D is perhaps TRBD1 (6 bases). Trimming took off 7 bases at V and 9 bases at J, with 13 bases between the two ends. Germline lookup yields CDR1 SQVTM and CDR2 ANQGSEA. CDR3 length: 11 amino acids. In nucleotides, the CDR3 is TGCAGCGCCACAGGGCTGGGTGAGCAGTTCTTC. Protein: CSATGLGEQFF.

Here the CDR3 DNA reads TGTGCCAGCAGCCAAGGAACGGGGGTGATACTGTATGGAGCTTTCTTT. Protein product: CASSQGTGVILYGAFF. The chain couples TRBV3-1 to TRBJ1-1; perhaps TRBD1 as D (5 bases). V was clipped by 1 base and J by 10 bases, with 22 bases between them. Germline V gives CDR1 LGHDT, CDR2 YNNKEL (reference sequence). CDR3 length: 16 residues.

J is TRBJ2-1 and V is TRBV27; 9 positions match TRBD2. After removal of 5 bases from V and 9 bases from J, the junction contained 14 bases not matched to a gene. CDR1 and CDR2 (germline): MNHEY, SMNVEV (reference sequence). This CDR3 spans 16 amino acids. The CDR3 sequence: CASSPLRRGRAGEQFF. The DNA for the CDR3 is TGTGCCAGCAGTCCCCTTAGGCGCGGGAGGGCCGGTGAGCAGTTCTTC.

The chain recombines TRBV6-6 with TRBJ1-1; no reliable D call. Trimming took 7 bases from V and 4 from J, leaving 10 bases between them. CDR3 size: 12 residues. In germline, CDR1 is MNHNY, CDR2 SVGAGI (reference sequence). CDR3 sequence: CASTLLGTEAFF. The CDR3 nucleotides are TGTGCCAGCACCCTCTTGGGCACTGAAGCTTTCTTT.

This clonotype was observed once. DNA for the CDR3: TGTGCCAGCAGTCCACCTGAAGAAACACAGGGGGTGCAAGAGACCCAGTACTTC. It encodes CASSPPEETQGVQETQYF. J is TRBJ2-5 and V is TRBV25-1; 8 positions agree with TRBD1. V trimming: 5 bases; J trimming: 2 bases; junction bases outside the gene matches: 16. This CDR3 region has 18 residues. Per germline, CDR1 MGHDK and CDR2 SYGVNS.

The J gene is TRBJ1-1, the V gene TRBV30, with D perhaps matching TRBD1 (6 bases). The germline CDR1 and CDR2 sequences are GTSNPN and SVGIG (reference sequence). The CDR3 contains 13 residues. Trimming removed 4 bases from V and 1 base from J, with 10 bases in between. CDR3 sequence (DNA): TGTGCCTGGAAGGGGGAAGCGAACACTGAAGCTTTCTTT. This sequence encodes CAWKGEANTEAFF.

CDR3 region: CASSPDRPKGPTYEQYF. DNA of the CDR3: TGTGCCAGCTCACCCGATCGGCCCAAGGGGCCGACCTACGAGCAGTACTTC. This rearrangement joins TRBV18 to TRBJ2-7; the D gene is possibly TRBD1 (5 bases). Germline-derived CDR1 and CDR2 are KGHSH and LQKENI. V was clipped by 3 bases and J by 2 bases, with 20 bases between them. The CDR3 totals 17 residues.

CDR3 protein: CSVTGTPNYGYTF. The DNA of the CDR3 is TGCAGCGTAACCGGGACGCCGAACTATGGCTACACCTTC. V is TRBV29-1 and J is TRBJ1-2, with D perhaps matching TRBD1 (5 bases). The V end was cut by 6 bases, the J end by 2 bases, with 13 bases between. The CDR3 length is 13 residues. The germline gives CDR1 SQVTM, CDR2 ANQGSEA.

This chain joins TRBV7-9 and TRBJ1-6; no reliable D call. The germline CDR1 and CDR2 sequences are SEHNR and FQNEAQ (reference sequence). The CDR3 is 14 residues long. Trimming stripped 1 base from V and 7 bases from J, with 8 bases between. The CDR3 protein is CASSLVSDNSPLHF. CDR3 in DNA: TGTGCCAGCAGCTTAGTTTCGGACAATTCACCCCTCCACTTT.

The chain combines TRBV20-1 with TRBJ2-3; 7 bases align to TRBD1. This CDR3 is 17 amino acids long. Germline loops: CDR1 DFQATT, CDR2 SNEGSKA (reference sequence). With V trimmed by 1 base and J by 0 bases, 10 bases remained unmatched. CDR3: CSARGPLTGISTDTQYF. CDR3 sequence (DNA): TGCAGTGCTAGAGGCCCATTGACAGGGATAAGCACAGATACGCAGTATTTT.

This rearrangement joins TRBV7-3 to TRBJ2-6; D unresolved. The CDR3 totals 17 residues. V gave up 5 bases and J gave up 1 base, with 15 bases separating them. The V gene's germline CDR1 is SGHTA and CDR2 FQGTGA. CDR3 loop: CASSLKSRRSGANVLTF. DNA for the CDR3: TGTGCCAGCAGCCTAAAATCGCGTCGGTCTGGGGCCAACGTCCTGACTTTC.

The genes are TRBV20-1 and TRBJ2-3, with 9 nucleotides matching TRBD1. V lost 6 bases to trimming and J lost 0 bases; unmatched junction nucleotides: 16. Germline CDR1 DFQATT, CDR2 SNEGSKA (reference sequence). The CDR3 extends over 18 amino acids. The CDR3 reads CSALATGTGYPSTDTQYF. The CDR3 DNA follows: TGCAGTGCCCTAGCGACCGGGACAGGGTATCCTAGCACAGATACGCAGTATTTT.

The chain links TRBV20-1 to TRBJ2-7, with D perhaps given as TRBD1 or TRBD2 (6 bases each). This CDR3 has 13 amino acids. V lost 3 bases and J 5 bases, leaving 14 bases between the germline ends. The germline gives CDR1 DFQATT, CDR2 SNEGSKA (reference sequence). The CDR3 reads CSASHGGRHEQYF. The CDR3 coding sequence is TGCAGTGCTAGTCATGGGGGGCGCCACGAGCAGTACTTC.